This note documents a single T cell receptor beta chain sequence. The data belong to a study of identical twins. TCRdb analysed the 5' RACE reads with MiXCR anew, one entry per CDR3 protein. The table has about 520,000 distinct CDR3 sequences, 20% to 25% seen once. V was clipped by 3 bases and J by 2 bases; unmatched bases: 2. This CDR3 spans 16 amino acids. Per the germline V gene, CDR1 is DFQATT and CDR2 is SNEGSKA (reference sequence). The data also belong to a second study, concerning T cells expressing NK-cell markers. As reported in that work: In sorted CD3+CD56+NKG2C+, CD3+CD56+NKG2C- and CD3+CD56-NKG2C+ T cells, TCR beta repertoires were obtained. Several experiments confined sorting to alpha-beta TCR T cells with an anti-gamma-delta TCR antibody. The CD3+CD56-NKG2C+ fraction of a handful of donors was likewise dominated by these clonotypes.

The sample comprised CD4+ T cells sorted from blood. V usage is TRBV20-1 and J usage is TRBJ2-3; the match to TRBD2 covers 16 bases. This clonotype originated in a woman between 18 and 30 years old in good health. The CDR3 loop is CSASGTSGRVTDTQYF. The CDR3 DNA reads as TGCAGTGCTAGTGGGACTAGCGGGAGGGTCACAGATACGCAGTATTTT.